Listed below are T cell receptor beta chains from one sample, sequenced in a study of T cell repertoires in cytomegalovirus infection. MiXCR, applied by TCRdb to the reads, yields one record per CDR3 protein. Of hundreds of thousands of distinct CDR3 sequences listed, roughly 31% are singletons. The antigens for these receptors are not known. The sample here was cultured CD8+ T cells from PBMCs, taken from culture after CMV antigen stimulation. The source of these receptors is a human donor in good health (CMV status not recorded). Some clones in this sample may be carry-over from other donors' samples. The CDR3 runs from the conserved cysteine through the conserved F or W. The order of the fields is clone size, D gene, V gene, J gene, CDR3 DNA, CDR3 protein. A D gene is named only where the DNA matches it firmly. Rows give clone size only sometimes, using once, few, many, or a class for an expanded clone.

.	.	TRBV28	TRBJ1-6	TGTGCCAGCAGTTTCGAGTCAACCCCTTTAATTCTCCACTTT	CASSFESTPLILHF
.	TRBD1	TRBV7-9	TRBJ1-2	TGTGCCAGCAGCTTAGAGGGATTGACAGGGGCCCACTATGGCTACACCTTC	CASSLEGLTGAHYGYTF
many	.	TRBV6-5	TRBJ1-1	TGTGCCAGCAGTTACTCGCACAGTTCGAACACTGAAGCTTTCTTT	CASSYSHSSNTEAFF
few	.	TRBV19	TRBJ2-1	TGTGCCAGTAGTCTCCGACAGGTCCTCTACAATGAGCAGTTCTTC	CASSLRQVLYNEQFF
.	.	TRBV5-1	TRBJ2-3	TGCGCCAGCAGCTTGGGCCGGGGTCATTCAAATACGCAGTATTTT	CASSLGRGHSNTQYF
.	.	TRBV6-2/TRBV6-3	TRBJ1-2	TGTGCCAGCAGTTACGCCGGGGCCTTCTACACCTTC	CASSYAGAFYTF
.	.	TRBV11-2	TRBJ2-1	TGTGCCAGCAGCTTAGGGTCAGGGGCTGAGCAGTTCTTC	CASSLGSGAEQFF
few	.	TRBV4-3	TRBJ2-1	TGCGCCAGCAGCCAAGCATACCCGGCGGGCTTAAGCTCCTACAATGAGCAGTTCTTC	CASSQAYPAGLSSYNEQFF
few	TRBD2	TRBV6-1	TRBJ2-1	TGTGCCAGCGGAATTAGCGGGGGGGCAAGGGAGCAGTTCTTC	CASGISGGAREQFF
.	.	TRBV19	TRBJ1-4	TGTGCCAGTAGTTTCGTACGTCGGTCTAATGAAAAACTGTTTTTT	CASSFVRRSNEKLFF
.	TRBD1	TRBV12-3/TRBV12-4	TRBJ1-5	TGTGCCAGCACCTCCCAGGGGGATCAGCCCCAGCATTTT	CASTSQGDQPQHF
few	.	TRBV7-9	TRBJ2-3	TGTGCCAGCAGCTTATCTGGACAACAACGGGATACGCAGTATTTT	CASSLSGQQRDTQYF
.	.	TRBV7-9	TRBJ2-1	TGTGCCAGCAGCTTAGCGCGCGTACCCGGACTAGAGCAGTTCTTC	CASSLARVPGLEQFF
.	TRBD1	TRBV7-9	TRBJ2-1	TGTGCCAGCAGCTTAGCCCGGGACAGGGATGAGCAGTTCTTC	CASSLARDRDEQFF
few	.	TRBV9	TRBJ1-1	TGTGCCAGCAGCCCTCAGAGGACTGAAGCTTTCTTT	CASSPQRTEAFF
few	.	TRBV4-1	TRBJ2-1	TGCGCCAGCAGCCTCTGGATGGAAGAAAATGAGCAGTTCTTC	CASSLWMEENEQFF
.	.	TRBV23-1	TRBJ1-5	TGCGCCAGCAGTCAATCGTTTAGAAATAGCAATCAGCCCCAGCATTTT	CASSQSFRNSNQPQHF
few	.	TRBV12-3/TRBV12-4	TRBJ2-3	TGTGCCAGCAGTTCCCGGGACTTCAACACAGATACGCAGTATTTT	CASSSRDFNTDTQYF
.	.	TRBV6-6	TRBJ1-1	TGTGCCAGCAGTTACGCGACATCCGGGGAAGCTTTCTTT	CASSYATSGEAFF
.	.	TRBV9	TRBJ1-3	TGTGCCAGCAGCGTAGCTCGATCTGGAAACACCATATATTTT	CASSVARSGNTIYF
.	TRBD2	TRBV27	TRBJ2-5	TGTGCCAGCAGTCTAGCGGCCCCAGAGACCCAGTACTTC	CASSLAAPETQYF
.	.	TRBV14	TRBJ1-3	TGTGCCAGCAGCCAAGAAATGGTGGTAGACTCTGGAAACACCATATATTTT	CASSQEMVVDSGNTIYF
many	TRBD2	TRBV12-3/TRBV12-4	TRBJ2-1	TGTGCCAGCACCCCTGGACTAGCGGGCTACAATGAGCAGTTCTTC	CASTPGLAGYNEQFF
.	.	TRBV28	TRBJ1-4	TGTGCCAGCAGTTTTAGAAAGGGGGAGTATGAAAAACTGTTTTTT	CASSFRKGEYEKLFF
.	TRBD1	TRBV4-1	TRBJ2-6	TGCGCCAGCAGCCAAGCCGGGACAGACCTACTCGGGGCCAACGTCCTGACTTTC	CASSQAGTDLLGANVLTF
many	TRBD2	TRBV19	TRBJ2-1	TGTGCCAGTACCGCTAGCGGGGGGAACTCCTACAATGAGCAGTTCTTC	CASTASGGNSYNEQFF
.	.	TRBV9	TRBJ2-2	TGTGCCAGCAGCGCATTCCCCGGGGCGGGCAGCACCGGGGAGCTGTTTTTT	CASSAFPGAGSTGELFF
.	.	TRBV7-9	TRBJ1-1	TGTGCCAGCAGCTTCGAAGTTATGAACACTGAAGCTTTCTTT	CASSFEVMNTEAFF
.	.	TRBV5-4	TRBJ2-3	TGTGCCAGCTGCCTTTGGGGGAGCACAGATACGCAGTATTTT	CASCLWGSTDTQYF
once	.	TRBV4-1	TRBJ2-1	TGCGCCAGCAGCCAAGGCGGAGGGGGAAATATCGATGAGCAGTTCTTC	CASSQGGGGNIDEQFF
.	TRBD2	TRBV19	TRBJ2-1	TGTGCCAGTAGTCCTAGCGGGGGGCCGTTTCTCGATGAGCAGTTCTTC	CASSPSGGPFLDEQFF
.	.	TRBV25-1	TRBJ1-2	TGTGCCAGCAGTGTTAGCCTCCAGGGACTCTATGGCTACACCTTC	CASSVSLQGLYGYTF
.	.	TRBV4-1	TRBJ2-1	TGCGCCAGCAGCGTACACTTGTACAATGAGCAGTTCTTC	CASSVHLYNEQFF
few	.	TRBV15	TRBJ1-5	TGTGCCACCAGCAGAGATGCAGGGTGGCAGCCCCAGCATTTT	CATSRDAGWQPQHF
.	TRBD1	TRBV27	TRBJ2-7	TGTGCCAGCAGTTTATCTTCGGGGACAGGGAGCTCCTACGAGCAGTACTTC	CASSLSSGTGSSYEQYF
many	TRBD1	TRBV6-1	TRBJ1-2	TGTGCCAGCAGGAGGACAGGGACCAACTATGGCTACACCTTC	CASRRTGTNYGYTF
few	.	TRBV7-9	TRBJ2-2	TGTGCCAGCACCCCCAGGACCACCGGGGAGCTGTTTTTT	CASTPRTTGELFF
.	.	TRBV12-3/TRBV12-4	TRBJ2-1	TGTGCCAGCAGTGGGGCAGGGTGGGCAAATGAGCAGTTCTTC	CASSGAGWANEQFF
many	.	TRBV7-8	TRBJ1-5	TGTGCCAGCAGCTTGTGGACGGGAGCCAATCAGCCCCAGCATTTT	CASSLWTGANQPQHF
.	TRBD2	TRBV7-4	TRBJ2-1	TGTGCCAGCAGCACAGCGGGGGGCGTCCCCATTGAGCAGTTCTTC	CASSTAGGVPIEQFF
few	.	TRBV28	TRBJ2-1	TGTGCCAGCAGTTTGTACAGGAGCTCCTACAATGAGCAGTTCTTC	CASSLYRSSYNEQFF
few	.	TRBV7-6	TRBJ2-3	TGTGCCAGCAGGAATTCCGCCCGCACAGATACGCAGTATTTT	CASRNSARTDTQYF
.	TRBD2	TRBV4-1	TRBJ2-7	TGCGCCAGCAGCCCGATCGGTACCCGGGGGGGGCATCAATACGAGCAGTACTTC	CASSPIGTRGGHQYEQYF
.	.	TRBV20-1	TRBJ2-7	TGCAGTGCTAGCGGGGCAGAATACTACGAGCAGTACTTC	CSASGAEYYEQYF
few	.	TRBV19	TRBJ2-2	TGTGCCAGTAGTATCACCGGGGTGAGCACCGGGGAGCTGTTTTTT	CASSITGVSTGELFF
many	TRBD1	TRBV7-8	TRBJ1-5	TGTGCCAGCAGCGTAACAGGGGAGGGCAATCAGCCCCAGCATTTT	CASSVTGEGNQPQHF
.	.	TRBV27	TRBJ2-7	TGTGCCAGCAGCCCCCTAGAGGTGTACGAGCAGTACTTC	CASSPLEVYEQYF
.	.	TRBV6-6	TRBJ2-7	TGTGCCAGCAGTTCCCCGATCGGGGTGAGGGAGCAGTACTTC	CASSSPIGVREQYF
.	.	TRBV4-1	TRBJ1-3	TGCGCCAGCAGCCAAGATTACAGCGAAGGAAACACCATATATTTT	CASSQDYSEGNTIYF
.	.	TRBV6-5	TRBJ1-6	TGTGCCAGCAGGAAGACAGAATCCAATTCACCCCTCCACTTT	CASRKTESNSPLHF
few	.	TRBV7-6	TRBJ1-4	TGTGCCAGCAGCAACGGAGGGGTTGAGGAAAAACTGTTTTTT	CASSNGGVEEKLFF
.	.	TRBV7-2	TRBJ1-5	TGTGCCAGCAGCGCCGAGGGGGGCGGATCTCAGCCCCAGCATTTT	CASSAEGGGSQPQHF
many	.	TRBV7-6	TRBJ2-3	TGTGCCAGCAGCTTAGTTTTCGGGGCAGATACGCAGTATTTT	CASSLVFGADTQYF
.	.	TRBV4-2	TRBJ1-1	TGTGCCAGCAGCCAATTCATGAACACTGAAGCTTTCTTT	CASSQFMNTEAFF
few	TRBD1	TRBV12-3/TRBV12-4	TRBJ1-4	TGTGCCAGCAGTTCCCGACAGGGGAATGAAAAACTGTTTTTT	CASSSRQGNEKLFF
many	TRBD1	TRBV7-9	TRBJ2-1	TGTGCCAGCAGTTCGACCGTCCCGGGACAGGGGAACGATGAGCAGTTCTTC	CASSSTVPGQGNDEQFF
once	.	TRBV13	TRBJ2-2	TGTGCCAGCAGCGAAATCTCGACAGTCCCAGGGAGCACCGGGGAGCTGTTTTTT	CASSEISTVPGSTGELFF
.	.	TRBV9	TRBJ1-2	TGTGCCAGCGCGGGCCGAGACAATCGTGACTATGGCTACACCTTC	CASAGRDNRDYGYTF
.	.	TRBV15	TRBJ2-4	TGTGCCACCACCCAGACTGGAACAAACATTCAGTACTTC	CATTQTGTNIQYF